These 11 T cell receptor beta chains were sequenced from one sample in a study of OX40 agonist ivuxolimab in advanced cancers. Some clones are missing from TCRdb's copy, which holds only in-frame ones; the method was immunoSEQ multiplex PCR. The sample includes over 50,000 clones, more than 70% of them seen just once. The sequencing here drew on CD4+ or CD8+ T cells sorted from blood, taken in a trial of the OX40 agonist ivuxolimab. Receptor source: an adult with an advanced solid tumor such as melanoma, head and neck, liver or kidney cancer.

J is TRBJ2-7 and V is TRBV2, with TRBD1 as a possible D gene (7 bases). The CDR3 is 13 residues long. CDR1 SNHLY and CDR2 FYNNEI come from the germline V gene. V was shortened by 5 bases and J by 5 bases, with 13 bases between the two germline ends. This chain's CDR3 is CASSLGRGDEQYF. CDR3 coding DNA: TGTGCCAGCAGTTTGGGCAGGGGGGACGAGCAGTACTTC.

This clone appeared once. The gene calls are TRBV6-7 and TRBJ2-7, with D uncertain. TRBV6-7 is filed as an ORF, its function uncertain. This CDR3 is 10 amino acids long. The V and J ends lost 6 bases and 8 bases respectively, with 8 bases between them. CDR3 sequence (DNA): TGTGCCAGCAGGTCCTATAAGCAGTACTTC. As protein: CASRSYKQYF.

V usage is TRBV7-3 and J usage is TRBJ2-7; a possible D gene is TRBD1 (6 bases). The germline V and J ends were trimmed by 2 bases and 6 bases, with 14 bases remaining between them. This CDR3 comprises 14 residues. The germline gives CDR1 SGHTA, CDR2 FQGTGA. The CDR3 DNA sequence: TGTGCCAGCAGCTTAGGACAGCACCTCCGCGAGCAGTACTTC. The encoded protein is CASSLGQHLREQYF.

The V gene is TRBV25-1, the J gene TRBJ1-1, with TRBD1 matching 9 bases. Trimming cost V 5 bases and J 2 bases; bases outside gene matches: 9. The germline V gene encodes CDR1 MGHDK and CDR2 SYGVNS. There are 16 residues in the CDR3. The CDR3 nucleotides read TGTGCCAGCAGTCTAGGGACAGGGCTCATAAACACTGAAGCTTTCTTT. This codes for CASSLGTGLINTEAFF. Looking up the rest from reference TRBV25-1 and TRBJ1-1 gives the full variable domain: EADIYQTPRYLVIGTGKKITLECSQTMGHDKMYWYQQDPGMELHLIHYSYGVNSTEKGDLSSESTVSRIRTEHFPLTLESARPSHTSQYLCASSLGTGLINTEAFFGQGTRLTVV.

This rearrangement joins TRBV5-1 to TRBJ2-1; D is uncertain. V lost 2 bases and J lost 5, with 8 bases in between. CDR3 length: 13 amino acids. Germline assignment: CDR1 SGHRS and CDR2 YFSETQ. The CDR3 loop is CASSFSVNNEQFF. The CDR3 DNA follows: TGCGCCAGCAGCTTCTCGGTGAACAATGAGCAGTTCTTC.

The rearrangement joins TRBV10-2 to TRBJ2-7, with D possibly TRBD1 on 5 matching bases. This CDR3 has 14 amino acids. V lost 2 bases to trimming and J lost 3 bases, with 11 bases between them. Germline assignment: CDR1 WSHSY and CDR2 SAAADI. CDR3 in amino acids: CASSETYQGYEQYF. In DNA form, the CDR3 reads TGCGCCAGCAGTGAGACCTACCAGGGCTACGAGCAGTACTTC.

J is TRBJ2-6 and V is TRBV27; D tentatively reads TRBD1 or TRBD2 (6 bases each). This CDR3 is built from 15 residues. Trimming pared 6 bases from V and 2 bases from J, leaving 11 bases between. Germline values: CDR1 MNHEY, CDR2 SMNVEV (reference sequence). CDR3 protein: CASRAGGAGANVLTF. The DNA of the CDR3 is TGTGCCAGCAGAGCCGGGGGCGCTGGGGCCAACGTCCTGACTTTC.

There are a few counts of this clone. The chain links TRBV5-1 to TRBJ1-5, with D perhaps matching TRBD1 (5 bases). Germline V gene data show CDR1 as SGHRS and CDR2 as YFSETQ. The CDR3 sequence is 16 residues long. Trimming stripped 0 bases from V and 1 base from J, with 11 bases between. Written as DNA, the CDR3 is TGCGCCAGCAGCTTGGGTTGGGGCGGGAGCAATCAGCCCCAGCATTTT. The encoded protein is CASSLGWGGSNQPQHF.

This clone has only one observation. V and J are TRBV5-1 and TRBJ2-2; D is possibly TRBD1 (6 bases). Per germline, CDR1 SGHRS and CDR2 YFSETQ. V lost 4 bases to trimming and J lost 1 base, with 11 bases between them. This CDR3 comprises 15 residues. Here the CDR3 DNA reads TGCGCCAGCAGCAGGTCAGGGGAGAACACCGGGGAGCTGTTTTTT. Translation: CASSRSGENTGELFF.

This chain uses TRBV19 with TRBJ2-2, with D perhaps TRBD2 (6 bases). This CDR3 has 13 amino acids. Germline values: CDR1 LNHDA, CDR2 SQIVND (reference sequence). Trimming pared 5 bases from V and 5 bases from J, leaving 9 bases between. The CDR3 is CASSPRGTGELFF. The CDR3 nucleotides are TGTGCCAGTAGTCCCCGGGGGACCGGGGAGCTGTTTTTT.

V usage is TRBV6-1 and J usage is TRBJ2-7; the D gene is possibly TRBD2 (6 bases). The V gene lost 4 bases and the J gene lost 5 bases, with 21 bases spanning the gap. Germline CDR1 is MNHNS and CDR2 is SASEGT. The CDR3 runs 16 residues. The CDR3 coding sequence is TGTGCCAGCAGTGTTATCCTGCGGGGACGTGGAGACGAGCAGTACTTC. Amino acids: CASSVILRGRGDEQYF.